These T cell receptor beta chains were read from a single sample in a study of lymphopenia after photon versus proton radiotherapy. The table came from immunoSEQ multiplex PCR; TCRdb's copy has only in-frame clones and leaves some out. The repertoire holds tens of thousands of clones, with approximately 91% as singletons. Specimen: peripheral blood, collected from a patient treated with photon-based radiotherapy. Receptors originate from a woman aged 65 to 85 with pancreatic cancer. Each CDR3 is given with its conserved first and last residue. D genes are given only for firm matches. Expanded clones are given a class, and other clones once, few, many or no size at all.

V,size,J,D,DNA,CDR3
TRBV5-1,NA,TRBJ2-5,TRBD2,TGCGCCAGCAGCTTGGCGGGACTAGCGGGAGTAGGAGAGACCCAGTACTTC,CASSLAGLAGVGETQYF
TRBV6-6,NA,TRBJ2-7,TRBD2,TGTGCCAGCAGTGGGACTAGCGGGAGACACGAGCAGTACTTC,CASSGTSGRHEQYF
TRBV5-5,NA,TRBJ2-7,NA,TGTGCCAGCAGCGGGAAGGGGGCCTACGAGCAGTACTTC,CASSGKGAYEQYF
TRBV6-1,once,TRBJ2-2,NA,TGTGCCAGCAGTGCCTCGGGACAACAGAACACCGGGGAGCTGTTTTTT,CASSASGQQNTGELFF
TRBV7-2,NA,TRBJ1-4,NA,TGTGCCAGCAGCTTAGCGAGCGGTGAAAAACTGTTTTTT,CASSLASGEKLFF
TRBV18,NA,TRBJ1-6,TRBD1,TGTGCCAGCACACAGGGGGCTATCAATTCACCCCTCCACTTT,CASTQGAINSPLHF
TRBV7-9,NA,TRBJ2-5,NA,TGTGCCAGCAGCACGATGGGACTCACCGGCGGGGAGACCCAGTACTTC,CASSTMGLTGGETQYF
TRBV18,NA,TRBJ1-5,NA,TGTGCCAGCTCAACGGGACAAAATAGCAATCAGCCCCAGCATTTT,CASSTGQNSNQPQHF
TRBV7-9,NA,TRBJ2-5,NA,TGTGCCAGCAGCAACCAAGAGACCCAGTACTTC,CASSNQETQYF
TRBV19,NA,TRBJ2-7,TRBD2,TGTGCCAGTAGTATACGGGGGGTGTCCAACGAGCAGTACTTC,CASSIRGVSNEQYF
TRBV10-3,NA,TRBJ1-1,NA,TGTGCCATCACCGAGCGGGGGGGATTCACTGAAGCTTTCTTT,CAITERGGFTEAFF
TRBV6-5,NA,TRBJ2-7,TRBD2,TGTGCCAGCAGTTACTCCCCGGGACTAGCGGGAGCTGAGCAGTACTTC,CASSYSPGLAGAEQYF
TRBV7-9,once,TRBJ2-1,TRBD1,TGTGCCAGCAGCTTTTACAGGGGGAATGAGCAGTTCTTC,CASSFYRGNEQFF
TRBV11-2,NA,TRBJ2-7,NA,TGTGCCAGCAGCTCCCTTATCAACTCCTACGAGCAGTACTTC,CASSSLINSYEQYF
TRBV18,NA,TRBJ1-3,NA,TGTGCCAGCTCACCTGGGGTCCCCCTCGGGGCTGGAAACACCATATATTTT,CASSPGVPLGAGNTIYF
TRBV29-1,NA,TRBJ1-2,NA,TGCAGCGTTGCCGAGACAGTCCAGAACTATGGCTACACCTTC,CSVAETVQNYGYTF
TRBV18,NA,TRBJ1-1,TRBD1,TGTGCCAGCTCAGGACAGGGGAGAGGCTCTGAAGCTTTCTTT,CASSGQGRGSEAFF
TRBV29-1,NA,TRBJ2-1,TRBD2,TGCAGCGCTGGACTAGCGGGAGGGCGTGGTGAGCAGTTCTTC,CSAGLAGGRGEQFF
TRBV11-3,NA,TRBJ2-7,TRBD2,TGTGCCAGCAGCTCGGGACTAGCGGGAGATTCGCAGTACTTC,CASSSGLAGDSQYF
TRBV18,NA,TRBJ2-7,NA,TGTGCCAGCTCTTATACAGGATACGAGCAGTACTTC,CASSYTGYEQYF
TRBV9,NA,TRBJ1-5,NA,TGTGCCAGCAGCGTAGGAGGGGACTACAATCAGCCCCAGCATTTT,CASSVGGDYNQPQHF
TRBV11-1,NA,TRBJ1-1,NA,TGTGCCAGCAGCTTCTCCGGGACATTCACCCGGGACACTGAAGCTTTCTTT,CASSFSGTFTRDTEAFF
TRBV5-1,NA,TRBJ2-1,NA,TGCGCCAGCAGCTTGGCCTCGAGCGATGGTGAGCAGTTCTTC,CASSLASSDGEQFF
TRBV27,NA,TRBJ2-7,NA,TGTGCCAGCACCCAGGTGTCCTCCTACGAGCAGTACTTC,CASTQVSSYEQYF
TRBV7-2,NA,TRBJ2-5,NA,TGTGCCAGCAGCTTAGTGCGGGACCAAGAGACCCAGTACTTC,CASSLVRDQETQYF